What follows is one TCR beta chain and its context. Individual cDNA molecules received unique molecular identifiers. Via MiXCR, TCRdb re-called the 5' RACE reads, giving one row per CDR3 protein. The profile shows more than 95,000 distinct CDR3 sequences, more than 13% of them singletons. These data originate in a study of early T cells in non-severe SARS-CoV-2 infection. Sequencing was carried out using whole blood. The TCR sequence derives from an adult who was a healthcare worker with PCR-confirmed SARS-CoV-2 infection or an uninfected control (not recorded which).

The CDR3 coding sequence is TGTGCCAGCAGCCAAATGGGCTCTGGAAACACCATATATTTT. The encoded protein is CASSQMGSGNTIYF. The gene calls are TRBV3-1 and TRBJ1-3; D remains unclear. Trimming removed 2 bases from V and 0 bases from J, with 5 bases in between. Germline CDR1 reads LGHDT; CDR2 reads YNNKEL (reference sequence). CDR3 length equals 14 residues. Filled out from reference TRBV3-1 and TRBJ1-3, the complete variable domain reads DTAVSQTPKYLVTQMGNDKSIKCEQNLGHDTMYWYKQDSKKFLKIMFSYNNKELIINETVPNRFSPKSPDKAHLNLHINSLELGDSAVYFCASSQMGSGNTIYFGEGSWLTVV.